Included here is one TCR beta chain sequence, with context. The antigen is undetermined. The entry originates in a study of identical twins. Study-wide findings and caveats: Insertions were reduced in abundant cord blood beta clonotypes but not in memory repertoires.

TCRdb itself ran the 5' RACE reads through MiXCR, one entry per CDR3 protein. The data show roughly 690,000 distinct CDR3 sequences, with roughly 20% seen just once and 4% to 4.5% held by the top ten. These data are also associated with another study on T cells expressing NK-cell markers. That publication notes: As a fraction of CD8+ T cells, dominant NKG2C+ clonotypes reached roughly 1.0-8% in over 5 donors.

The source of this sequence is a young woman in good health. The sequenced sample consisted of PBMCs.

The CDR3 loop reads CASSLEGQGSSPLHF. CDR3 coding DNA: TGCGCCAGCAGCTTGGAGGGACAGGGGTCGTCACCCCTCCACTTT. The V call is TRBV5-1, the J call TRBJ1-6; TRBD1 matches 10 bases. The V gene end was trimmed by 0 bases and the J gene end by 10 bases; junction bases not matched to a gene: 4. CDR1 is SGHRS, CDR2 YFSETQ, per germline. This CDR3 has 15 residues.